These 21 T cell receptor beta chains share one sample of origin, sequenced in a study of T cells in tumors after PD-1 blockade. TCRdb's copy holds only in-frame clones and misses some; the assay was immunoSEQ multiplex PCR. The sample includes 15,000 or so clones, roughly 82% of them seen just once. The specimen was PBMCs, collected after anti-PD-1 treatment. These receptors were obtained from a human donor with basal cell carcinoma.

The chain uses TRBV6-6 and TRBJ1-2; D gene uncertain. The V end was cut by 5 bases, the J end by 5 bases, with 15 bases between. The germline V gene encodes CDR1 MNHNY and CDR2 SVGAGI (reference sequence). This CDR3 is built from 14 residues. Here the CDR3 DNA reads TGTGCCAGCAGTCCGGCGCGGGGAACGTATGGCTACACCTTC. Translation: CASSPARGTYGYTF.

This clone was observed a few times. The chain combines TRBV5-1 with TRBJ2-1, with 10 nucleotides matching TRBD1. Germline V gene lookup returns CDR1 SGHRS and CDR2 YFSETQ. The junction had 9 bases not matched to a gene; V was cut back by 3 bases and J by 3 bases. CDR3 length: 17 amino acids. The CDR3 nucleotides are TGCGCCAGCAGCTCGAACCCCGGGACAGGGGACTACAATGAGCAGTTCTTC. It yields the protein CASSSNPGTGDYNEQFF.

The V call is TRBV7-9, the J call TRBJ2-5; D uncertain. This CDR3 contains 13 residues. Trimming removed 5 bases at V and 1 base at J, with 8 bases between. CDR1 and CDR2 (germline): SEHNR, FQNEAQ (reference sequence). CDR3 sequence (DNA): TGTGCCAGCAGCCCGGTGGCCCAAGAGACCCAGTACTTC. Translating gives CASSPVAQETQYF.

The chain uses TRBV7-9 and TRBJ2-7; D may match TRBD1 or TRBD2 (6 bases each). The CDR3 is made up of 18 amino acids. The V gene's germline CDR1 is SEHNR and CDR2 FQNEAQ (reference sequence). Trimming stripped 4 bases from V and 3 bases from J, with 25 bases between. CDR3 DNA sequence: TGTGCCAGCAGCTACCCGGAGGGGACAAAAGGATCCGGCTACGAGCAGTACTTC. Translation gives CASSYPEGTKGSGYEQYF.

CDR3 region: CASTSGANVLTF. The CDR3 DNA follows: TGTGCCAGCACATCTGGGGCCAACGTCCTGACTTTC. This chain links TRBV27 with TRBJ2-6, with D unclear. Trimming cost V 7 bases and J 1 base, with 2 bases left between them. CDR1 and CDR2 from the germline V gene are MNHEY and SMNVEV (reference sequence). The CDR3 totals 12 residues.

The chain joins TRBV2 to TRBJ2-2; D is perhaps TRBD2 (5 bases). This CDR3 contains 17 residues. In germline, CDR1 is SNHLY, CDR2 FYNNEI. The V end lost 6 bases, the J end lost 0 bases, and 17 bases lay between the germline ends. The CDR3 spells CASSGGLGSPNTGELFF. In nucleotides, the CDR3 is TGTGCCAGCAGCGGAGGCCTGGGCAGCCCGAACACCGGGGAGCTGTTTTTT.

The sample holds a few counts of this clone. V usage is TRBV4-1 and J usage is TRBJ1-4; possible D gene TRBD1, 6 bases. This CDR3 is built from 15 residues. Germline lookup yields CDR1 MGHRA and CDR2 YSYEKL. Trimming took 1 base from V and 7 from J, leaving 13 bases between them. The CDR3 bases are TGCGCCAGCAGCCAAGGGATGGGGGGCAGTGAAAAACTGTTTTTT. It codes for CASSQGMGGSEKLFF.

The rearrangement uses TRBV6-5 and TRBJ1-2, with 8 bases identical to TRBD1. Germline V lookup: CDR1 MNHEY, CDR2 SVGAGI. CDR3 size: 14 residues. Unmatched junction bases numbered 7, after V lost 6 bases and J lost 4 bases. The CDR3 sequence: CASSGTGVGYGYTF. The DNA for the CDR3 is TGTGCCAGCAGCGGGACAGGAGTCGGCTATGGCTACACCTTC.

The rearrangement joins TRBV28 to TRBJ1-3, with D perhaps matching TRBD1 (6 bases). V lost 1 base, J lost 0 bases, and 10 bases lay in between. The CDR3 has 16 residues. CDR1 is MDHEN, CDR2 SYDVKM, per germline. CDR3 amino acids: CASSLFGQNSGNTIYF. In nucleotides, the CDR3 is TGTGCCAGCAGTTTATTCGGACAGAACTCTGGAAACACCATATATTTT. Together with reference TRBV28 and TRBJ1-3, the CDR3 gives the full variable domain: DVKVTQSSRYLVKRTGEKVFLECVQDMDHENMFWYRQDPGLGLRLIYFSYDVKMKEKGDIPEGYSVSREKKERFSLILESASTNQTSMYLCASSLFGQNSGNTIYFGEGSWLTVV.

J is TRBJ2-7 and V is TRBV28; D assignment may be TRBD1 or TRBD2 (5 bases each). The V and J ends lost 2 bases and 0 bases respectively, with 8 bases between them. Germline assignment: CDR1 MDHEN and CDR2 SYDVKM. This CDR3 region has 14 residues. The CDR3 sequence: CASSLGGYSYEQYF. As DNA, the CDR3 is TGTGCCAGCAGTTTAGGGGGATACTCCTACGAGCAGTACTTC. The full variable domain, rest sourced from reference TRBV28 and TRBJ2-7, is DVKVTQSSRYLVKRTGEKVFLECVQDMDHENMFWYRQDPGLGLRLIYFSYDVKMKEKGDIPEGYSVSREKKERFSLILESASTNQTSMYLCASSLGGYSYEQYFGPGTRLTVT.

The gene calls are TRBV5-5 and TRBJ2-7, with D maybe TRBD1 (7 bases). Trimming removed 2 bases at V and 4 bases at J, with 13 bases between. The V gene's germline CDR1 is SGHKS and CDR2 YYEKEE (reference sequence). The CDR3 totals 14 residues. CDR3: CASSFQGGEYEQYF. CDR3 nucleotide sequence: TGTGCCAGCAGCTTCCAGGGGGGAGAATACGAGCAGTACTTC.

The rearrangement uses TRBV15 and TRBJ2-5; the D call may be TRBD1 or TRBD2 (6 bases each). V lost 0 bases and J lost 7, with 15 bases in between. The CDR3 extends over 15 amino acids. Germline V CDR1 and CDR2: LNHNV, YYDKDF (reference sequence). This CDR3 reads CATSRETGGVGTQYF. The CDR3 region has the DNA TGTGCCACCAGCAGAGAGACAGGAGGGGTGGGGACCCAGTACTTC.

This clone was observed a few times. The chain joins TRBV7-9 to TRBJ2-2; 8 nucleotides agree with TRBD1. The V segment lost 5 bases and the J segment 1 base; nucleotides outside the gene matches: 12. The CDR3 extends over 18 amino acids. CDR1 SEHNR and CDR2 FQNEAQ come from the germline V gene (reference sequence). CDR3 DNA: TGTGCCAGCAGCGCTGGTCTGGGACAGGTGAAGAACACCGGGGAGCTGTTTTTT. Amino acids: CASSAGLGQVKNTGELFF.

The chain employs TRBV10-3 and TRBJ1-5; no clear D. V dropped 10 bases and J dropped 2 bases, with 15 bases sitting between them. CDR3 length: 14 amino acids. Per germline, CDR1 ENHRY and CDR2 SYGVKD. CDR3 protein: CATKGGRGNQPQHF. In DNA, the CDR3 is TGTGCCACCAAAGGCGGGCGTGGCAATCAGCCCCAGCATTTT.

V is TRBV7-2 and J is TRBJ1-5, with D perhaps TRBD1 (5 bases). Germline V lookup: CDR1 SGHTA, CDR2 FQGNSA. V dropped 2 bases and J dropped 1 base, with 9 bases sitting between them. CDR3 size: 15 residues. CDR3 sequence: CASSLLWGSNQPQHF. The CDR3 DNA sequence: TGTGCCAGCAGCTTACTTTGGGGCAGCAATCAGCCCCAGCATTTT.

The rearrangement joins TRBV5-1 to TRBJ1-2, with 9 bases lining up with TRBD1. Per germline, CDR1 SGHRS and CDR2 YFSETQ. The CDR3 is made up of 14 amino acids. Trimming removed 4 bases from V and 5 bases from J; junction bases left unmatched: 6. This chain's CDR3 is CASSVRDRAYGYTF. The CDR3 DNA reads TGCGCCAGCAGCGTCCGGGACAGGGCTTATGGCTACACCTTC.

This clone turned up a few times. The chain combines TRBV11-1 with TRBJ2-3; TRBD1 is a possible D gene (6 bases). Germline V gives CDR1 SGHAT, CDR2 FQDESV (reference sequence). This CDR3 region has 14 residues. V was shortened by 11 bases and J by 0 bases, with 15 bases between the two germline ends. The CDR3 DNA is TGTGCCTCAACAGGGACGCTTAGCACAGATACGCAGTATTTT. It is translated as CASTGTLSTDTQYF.

The chain is built from TRBV7-9 and TRBJ2-7, with D perhaps matching TRBD1 (5 bases). The CDR3 is made up of 15 amino acids. In germline, CDR1 is SEHNR, CDR2 FQNEAQ (reference sequence). V was pared by 2 bases and J by 5 bases, with 16 bases between. CDR3 region: CASSLRRQGGHEQYF. The CDR3 DNA is TGTGCCAGCAGCTTAAGGCGGCAGGGCGGCCACGAGCAGTACTTC.

This chain uses TRBV5-1 with TRBJ1-5, with D uncertain. This CDR3 comprises 15 residues. The V gene lost 8 bases and the J gene lost 0 bases, with 15 bases spanning the gap. CDR1 is SGHRS and CDR2 is YFSETQ in the germline V gene. This CDR3 reads CAREARLSSNQPQHF. The DNA for the CDR3 is TGCGCCAGAGAAGCCAGGTTATCTAGCAATCAGCCCCAGCATTTT.

The J gene is TRBJ1-2, the V gene TRBV7-9, with TRBD1 identical over 9 bases. Trimming cost V 5 bases and J 7 bases; bases outside gene matches: 11. The length of the CDR3 is 15 residues. Per the germline V gene, CDR1 is SEHNR and CDR2 is FQNEAQ (reference sequence). The CDR3 DNA reads as TGTGCCAGCAGCCCACACCGGGACAGGGAAGCTGGCTACACCTTC. Its translation is CASSPHRDREAGYTF.

The chain links TRBV2 to TRBJ2-3, with TRBD2 as a possible D gene (6 bases). Germline V gene data show CDR1 as SNHLY and CDR2 as FYNNEI. Trimming cost V 7 bases and J 1 base, with 12 bases left between them. The CDR3 extends over 14 amino acids. The CDR3 loop reads CASKGSGGTDTQYF. CDR3 DNA sequence: TGTGCCAGCAAAGGGTCGGGGGGCACAGATACGCAGTATTTT.